This is a list of T cell receptor beta chains from one sample in a study of T cell responses to AZD1222 COVID-19 vaccine. Sequencing used immunoSEQ multiplex PCR; TCRdb keeps in-frame clones, though not all of them. The data hold about 150,000 clones, with 90% to 95% observed a single time. This material consisted of peripheral blood, taken on day 0 of AZD1222 vaccination. The receptors were sampled from an adult in good health. Both conserved end residues are part of each CDR3. D genes are given only for firm matches.

cdr3_aa cdr3_nt d_call j_call v_call
CASSESGANEKLFF TGCGCCAGCAGTGAGTCGGGGGCTAATGAAAAACTGTTTTTT . TRBJ1-4 TRBV10-1
CAWNRGGLGDGYTF TGTGCCTGGAATCGAGGGGGCCTGGGGGATGGCTACACCTTC TRBD1 TRBJ1-2 TRBV30
CASGGGLAGVGNEQFF TGTGCCAGTGGAGGGGGACTAGCGGGGGTAGGCAATGAGCAGTTCTTC TRBD2 TRBJ2-1 TRBV19
CASSMTVGYEQYF TGTGCCAGTAGTATGACAGTTGGTTACGAGCAGTACTTC . TRBJ2-7 TRBV19
CASSRARNQPQHF TGTGCCAGCAGCAGGGCTCGCAATCAGCCCCAGCATTTT . TRBJ1-5 TRBV6-5
CASGLVIRDRVTEAFF TGTGCTAGTGGTTTGGTCATCCGGGACAGGGTTACTGAAGCTTTCTTT TRBD1 TRBJ1-1 TRBV12-5
CSASEARGNEKLFF TGCAGTGCTAGTGAGGCCAGGGGTAATGAAAAACTGTTTTTT . TRBJ1-4 TRBV20-1
CASSPSTGELFF TGTGCCAGCAGCCCTAGCACCGGGGAGCTGTTTTTT . TRBJ2-2 TRBV7-9
CASSDRVGTHEQYF TGTGCCAGTAGCGACAGGGTGGGGACCCACGAGCAGTACTTC TRBD1 TRBJ2-7 TRBV19
CASSGTELDTQYF TGCGCCAGCAGCGGAACGGAGTTAGATACGCAGTATTTT . TRBJ2-3 TRBV5-1
CASSIGQGGYGYTF TGTGCCAGCAGTATCGGACAGGGGGGGTATGGCTACACCTTC TRBD1 TRBJ1-2 TRBV7-6
CASSYPRSAMNTEAFF TGTGCCAGCAGTTACCCGCGGAGCGCCATGAACACTGAAGCTTTCTTT . TRBJ1-1 TRBV6-7
CASSEAWGRGSVEQYF TGTGCCAGCAGTGAAGCATGGGGCAGGGGCTCAGTCGAGCAGTACTTC . TRBJ2-7 TRBV6-1
CASSWAGDEQFF TGTGCCAGCAGTTGGGCTGGGGATGAGCAGTTCTTC . TRBJ2-1 TRBV12-3/TRBV12-4
CAWDRLSYEQYF TGTGCCTGGGACAGGCTCTCCTACGAGCAGTACTTC . TRBJ2-7 TRBV30
CASGFLAAATNEKLFF TGTGCTAGTGGTTTTCTGGCGGCTGCAACTAATGAAAAACTGTTTTTT . TRBJ1-4 TRBV12-5